Presented here are 15 T cell receptor beta chains from one specimen sequenced in a study of technical replicates of blood from a few donors. Measured with immunoSEQ multiplex PCR; TCRdb has only the in-frame clones, and not every one. The sample has just over 80,000 clones; 96% are singletons. The sample taken for sequencing was T cells isolated from PBMCs. The receptors come from a human donor in good health.

The genes are TRBV6-5 and TRBJ1-4; D call uncertain. Trimming pared 0 bases from V and 0 bases from J, leaving 5 bases between. Per the germline V gene, CDR1 is MNHEY and CDR2 is SVGAGI. The CDR3 extends over 15 amino acids. The CDR3 spells CASSYSRSTNEKLFF. DNA for the CDR3: TGTGCCAGCAGTTACTCGCGGTCAACTAATGAAAAACTGTTTTTT.

The chain has TRBV19 and TRBJ2-6; 10 bases fit TRBD1. V lost 7 bases and J lost 1; bases outside the gene matches: 7. The length of the CDR3 is 17 residues. The germline CDR1 and CDR2 sequences are LNHDA and SQIVND (reference sequence). The chain's CDR3 is CASTPGQGKSGANVLTF. The CDR3 DNA follows: TGTGCCAGTACCCCGGGACAGGGGAAATCTGGGGCCAACGTCCTGACTTTC.

V is TRBV4-1 and J is TRBJ2-5; tentatively, D is TRBD2 (5 bases). The germline V gene has CDR1 MGHRA and CDR2 YSYEKL. The CDR3 is 16 residues long. Deletions cut 4 bases from V and 0 bases from J, with 15 bases between. CDR3 in DNA: TGCGCCAGCAGCCCCCCCGGCAAGCGGTACCAAGAGACCCAGTACTTC. This translates into CASSPPGKRYQETQYF.

This chain uses TRBV4-3 with TRBJ2-3, with D maybe TRBD1 (5 bases). The CDR3 length is 14 residues. Germline lookup yields CDR1 LGHNA and CDR2 YSLEER. V dropped 0 bases and J dropped 6 bases, with 10 bases sitting between them. DNA for the CDR3: TGCGCCAGCAGCCAAGAGCAGGGATTCGATACGCAGTATTTT. It specifies CASSQEQGFDTQYF.

The chain combines TRBV7-2 with TRBJ1-1, with D unresolved. Germline lookup yields CDR1 SGHTA and CDR2 FQGNSA. This CDR3 region has 14 residues. The V end was cut by 3 bases, the J end by 8 bases, with 16 bases between. The CDR3 is CASSFQTLGREAFF. The CDR3 nucleotides read TGTGCCAGCAGCTTCCAAACTCTAGGGAGGGAAGCTTTCTTT.

The genes are TRBV28 and TRBJ1-1; tentative D call: TRBD1 (5 bases). V shed 8 bases and J shed 5 bases, with 12 bases lying between them. The length of the CDR3 is 12 residues. CDR1 is MDHEN, CDR2 SYDVKM, per germline. The DNA of the CDR3 is TGTGCCAGCGGTTGGGGGGTGACTGAAGCTTTCTTT. Translating it yields CASGWGVTEAFF.

This clone was detected once. CDR3 bases: TGTGCCAGCAGGCGAGAGGGGACAGGGAACACCGGGGAGCTGTTTTTT. Translation gives CASRREGTGNTGELFF. The chain joins TRBV5-5 to TRBJ2-2; 8 bases are shared with TRBD1. The germline gives CDR1 SGHKS, CDR2 YYEKEE (reference sequence). The CDR3 consists of 16 residues. J gave up 1 base and V 5 bases, and 7 bases lay outside the gene matches.

The chain combines TRBV6-5 with TRBJ2-1; D may be TRBD1 (5 bases). This CDR3 region has 13 residues. The V gene lost 5 bases and the J gene lost 9 bases, with 14 bases spanning the gap. Germline V gene sequence: CDR1 MNHEY, CDR2 SVGAGI. The CDR3 loop reads CASSTGRRIEQFF. In nucleotides, the CDR3 is TGTGCCAGCAGTACAGGTAGAAGGATTGAGCAGTTCTTC.

The rearrangement joins TRBV27 to TRBJ1-5; 7 bases agree with TRBD1. The CDR3 length is 16 residues. In germline, CDR1 is MNHEY, CDR2 SMNVEV (reference sequence). V lost 7 bases, J lost 4 bases, and 13 bases stayed unmatched. DNA for the CDR3: TGTGCCAGCACTCCCTCCTGGGGGACAGCAAATCAGCCCCAGCATTTT. Translating it yields CASTPSWGTANQPQHF.

The chain combines TRBV10-3 with TRBJ1-1; D gene unclear. CDR3 length: 14 residues. Germline loops: CDR1 ENHRY, CDR2 SYGVKD. The V and J ends lost 3 bases and 1 base respectively, with 9 bases between them. The CDR3 DNA is TGTGCCATCAGTGACCTGGCGGGGAACACTGAAGCTTTCTTT. Translated: CAISDLAGNTEAFF.

This chain links TRBV2 with TRBJ2-3; TRBD2 matches at 8 bases. CDR1 is SNHLY, CDR2 FYNNEI, per germline. This CDR3 spans 16 amino acids. V shed 6 bases, J shed 2 bases, and the junction held 10 bases outside the gene matches. Written as DNA, the CDR3 is TGTGCCAGCAGCTTCCCACTAGCGGAGACCACAGATACGCAGTATTTT. Protein: CASSFPLAETTDTQYF.

The chain has TRBV27 and TRBJ1-1; 8 bases match TRBD1. The germline V gene has CDR1 MNHEY and CDR2 SMNVEV (reference sequence). The CDR3 is 16 residues long. The trim removed 5 bases at V and 4 bases at J, leaving 12 bases unmatched. CDR3 amino acids: CASSPIPGQAFTEAFF. The CDR3 coding sequence is TGTGCCAGCAGTCCCATCCCGGGACAGGCTTTCACTGAAGCTTTCTTT.

In this sample, this clone turned up once. This chain links TRBV6-5 with TRBJ2-4; 7 nucleotides match TRBD1. Germline V gene data show CDR1 as MNHEY and CDR2 as SVGAGI. V shed 6 bases and J 7 bases; nucleotides not matched to a gene: 0. The CDR3 runs to 11 residues. The CDR3 loop reads CASRTGNIQYF. CDR3 sequence (DNA): TGTGCCAGCAGGACAGGGAACATTCAGTACTTC.

The chain uses TRBV27 and TRBJ2-2, with 10 bases lining up with TRBD2. The germline V gene has CDR1 MNHEY and CDR2 SMNVEV (reference sequence). After removal of 6 bases from V and 5 bases from J, the junction contained 9 bases not matched to a gene. The CDR3 contains 16 residues. The CDR3 DNA reads TGTGCCAGCAGGGCTGCTAGCGGGAGAATTACCGGGGAGCTGTTTTTT. It codes for CASRAASGRITGELFF.

This sequence joins TRBV7-2 and TRBJ2-3, with a possible D match to TRBD1 (7 bases). CDR3 length equals 15 residues. V shed 6 bases and J shed 2 bases, with 15 bases lying between them. Germline lookup yields CDR1 SGHTA and CDR2 FQGNSA. The CDR3 protein is CASRPQGRYTDTQYF. CDR3 in DNA: TGTGCCAGCAGACCACAGGGGAGGTACACAGATACGCAGTATTTT. The variable domain in full, with the rest retrieved from reference TRBV7-2 and TRBJ2-3, is GAGVSQSPSNKVTEKGKDVELRCDPISGHTALYWYRQSLGQGLEFLIYFQGNSAPDKSGLPSDRFSAERTGGSVSTLTIQRTQQEDSAVYLCASRPQGRYTDTQYFGPGTRLTVL.